This T cell receptor (beta chain) was profiled in a study of sequential checkpoint blockade in melanoma. The repertoire was sequenced with immunoSEQ multiplex PCR; TCRdb's copy has only in-frame clones and lacks some. The sample shows approximately 23,000 clones, over 75% of them seen only once. The V end lost 0 bases, the J end lost 0 bases, and 8 bases lay between the germline ends. In germline, CDR1 is ENHRY, CDR2 SYGVKD. This CDR3 region has 16 residues. This sample's treatment: randomized to nivolumab then ipilimumab (arm A) or the reverse (arm B). PBMC sorting kept live CD3+CD8+ cells without CD19 or CD56.

The source of this sequence is a human donor with melanoma. This specimen was CD8+ T cells sorted from blood (inferred from file names), taken from a patient given nivolumab and ipilimumab in sequence. The genes are TRBV10-3 and TRBJ2-2; tentatively, D is TRBD2 (6 bases). This CDR3 reads CAISESGGANTGELFF. In DNA, the CDR3 is TGTGCCATCAGTGAGTCGGGCGGGGCGAACACCGGGGAGCTGTTTTTT.